This T cell receptor (beta chain) was sequenced during a study of blood T cell repertoires in COVID-19. Study-wide context: COVID-19 samples, acute and convalescent, were from the United States, Italy and Spain. Nucleic acid was either cDNA or gDNA, and it came from T cells, B-cell-depleted T cells, or PBMCs.

Original processing methods: Estimates of nucleated cell counts were drawn from the amplification of reference gene primers. Only in-frame clones appear in the TCRdb table, and some are missing; sequencing was by immunoSEQ multiplex PCR. V, J and clone size reflect that table, while D and trimming were determined from the DNA. The sample contains roughly 100,000 clones, about 80% of which appear only once. Source material: peripheral blood. This clonotype was obtained from a human donor in a cohort sampled during active COVID-19.

Written as DNA, the CDR3 is TGTGCCAGCTCACCACGGGTAGCCGGGGCCAACGTCCTGACTTTC. Residues: CASSPRVAGANVLTF. The gene calls are TRBV18 and TRBJ2-6; D unclear. The CDR3 contains 15 residues. The V gene's germline CDR1 is KGHSH and CDR2 LQKENI. V gave up 1 base and J gave up 4 bases, with 8 bases separating them.